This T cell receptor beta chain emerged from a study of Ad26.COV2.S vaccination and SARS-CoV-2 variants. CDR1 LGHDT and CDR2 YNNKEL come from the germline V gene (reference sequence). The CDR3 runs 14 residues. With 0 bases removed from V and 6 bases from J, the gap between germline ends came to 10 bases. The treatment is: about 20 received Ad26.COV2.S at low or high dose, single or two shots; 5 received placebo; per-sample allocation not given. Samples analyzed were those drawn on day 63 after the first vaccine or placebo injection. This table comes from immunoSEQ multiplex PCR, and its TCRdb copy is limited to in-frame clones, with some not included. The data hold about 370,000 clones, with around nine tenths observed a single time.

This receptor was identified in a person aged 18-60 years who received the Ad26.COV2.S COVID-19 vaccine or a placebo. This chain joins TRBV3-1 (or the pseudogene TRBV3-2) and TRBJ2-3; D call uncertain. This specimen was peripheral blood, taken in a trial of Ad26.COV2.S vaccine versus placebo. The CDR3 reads CASSQDPSSDTQYF. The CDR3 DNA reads TGTGCCAGCAGCCAAGATCCCTCGAGTGATACGCAGTATTTT.